Listed below are T cell receptor beta chains from one sample, sequenced in a study of breast tumors, draining lymph nodes, adjacent tissues. TCRdb reprocessed the multiplex PCR reads with MiXCR, giving one entry per CDR3 protein. The sample shows 160,000 or so distinct CDR3 sequences, about 30% of them seen only once. The sequencing sample was made of axillary lymph node tissue. These receptors all stem from a female donor with breast cancer. Some clones in this sample may be carry-over from other donors' samples. Both conserved end residues are part of each CDR3.

CDR3,V
CASSLSAGFPNQPQHF,TRBV27
CSAKGGGRETQYF,TRBV20-1
CASSPPGAGEKLFF,TRBV18
CASSPNAGTGGEAQYF,TRBV5-1
CASSLGQGPNTDTQCF,TRBV11-2
CATGRDRNQPQHF,TRBV10-3
CSARAATGRGTGELFF,TRBV20-1
CASSTTALYRGEQYF,TRBV19
CASSLSLLLADAYNEQFF,TRBV7-6
CATSDLLSRLGLAGTGELFF,TRBV24-1
CAIRETSGGYF,TRBV10-3
CASSGMAGTEAFF,TRBV2
CASSHRDRDYNEQFF,TRBV6-5
CASSPGLAGGASYEQYF,TRBV5-8
CSQSSIYNSPLHF,TRBV20-1
CSARDDLRQQEQYF,TRBV20-1
CASSHWSTGELFF,TRBV11-2
CSARGPGNTQYF,TRBV20-1
CASSLSGRDSPLHF,TRBV7-9
CASSPEAGPNSGANVLTF,TRBV5-1
CASSIWDRGRWTSGGPPYNEQFF,TRBV19
CASRRGQGSGYGYTF,TRBV5-1
CASSSRQGSSYEQYF,TRBV9
CASSPGTSGQETQYF,TRBV7-7
CASSEGSGNNEQYF,TRBV9
CATAWTSGGRNEQFF,TRBV24-1
CSASGPLLAGGPCDEQFF,TRBV29-1
CASSPGVRSYEQYF,TRBV19
CSVKDGRGGYTF,TRBV29-1
CASSDSYSTDTQYF,TRBV6-5
CSAREGGTEAFF,TRBV20-1
CSASVRGLREQYF,TRBV20-1
CATSKIDYNFPLHF,TRBV15
CASSVGSGLTYEQYF,TRBV9
CASSLELRGYTF,TRBV7-2
CASSLWTGGVSQETQYF,TRBV12-3/TRBV12-4
CSVEQLSYGYTF,TRBV29-1
CASTDSGSSEETQYF,TRBV6-2/TRBV6-3
CTTSTVLLPGQGSYEQYF,TRBV15
CAISARAPRSNYEQYF,TRBV10-3
CSARPGGDSPLHF,TRBV20-1
CASSIGLGTDTQYF,TRBV19
CASSVLAGRQYEQYF,TRBV4-3
CAISESGQGRQYNEQFF,TRBV10-3
CAWSVGGQGGNTIYF,TRBV30
CSVKTGGWNSPLHF,TRBV29-1
CASSPTNTYEQYF,TRBV9
CASSRGGSGNTLYF,TRBV7-2
CASSLVSALGGELFF,TRBV7-9
CASSIPGTGGTQYF,TRBV27
CASSSHSYGYTF,TRBV7-2
CASKLGNNSPLHF,TRBV5-1
CATSDSTGNWHNEQFF,TRBV24-1
CAWERTLYGYTF,TRBV30
CASSLAGTGGLEAFF,TRBV12-3/TRBV12-4
CASSAPRDTPRNQPQHF,TRBV28
CASSFGGQGIKNTEAFF,TRBV7-9